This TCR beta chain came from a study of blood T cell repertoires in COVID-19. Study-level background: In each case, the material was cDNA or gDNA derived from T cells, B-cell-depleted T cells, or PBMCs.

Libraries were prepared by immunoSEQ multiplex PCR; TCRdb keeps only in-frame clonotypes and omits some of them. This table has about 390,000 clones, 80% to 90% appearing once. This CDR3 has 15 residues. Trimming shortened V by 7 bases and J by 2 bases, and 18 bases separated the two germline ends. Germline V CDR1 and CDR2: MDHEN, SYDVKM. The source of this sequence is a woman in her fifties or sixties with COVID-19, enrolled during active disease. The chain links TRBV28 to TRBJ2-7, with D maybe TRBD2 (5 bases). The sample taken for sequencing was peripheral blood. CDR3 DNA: TGTGCCAGCACCTCTTCGGCGGACGGGGCCTACGAGCAGTACTTC. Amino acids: CASTSSADGAYEQYF.